The 19 T cell receptor beta chains below all came from one sample that was sequenced in a study of CD8+CD57+ T cells in acquired aplastic anemia. The template for TCR beta VDJ and CDR3 sequence profiling was genomic DNA. TCRdb re-called the reads with MiXCR, one entry per CDR3 protein. Here the sample spans 150,000 or so distinct CDR3 sequences, less than 60% being singletons. Patients selected for sequencing had displayed CD8+CD57+ cell expansion by flow cytometry. Sequences were obtained from sorted CD4+, CD8+, or CD8+CD57+ T cells (not recorded which) from PBMCs. These receptors were collected from a human donor with aplastic anemia.

This clonotype has at least ten counts. The V call is TRBV5-6, the J call TRBJ2-1; D gene uncertain. The germline V gene has CDR1 SGHDT and CDR2 YYEEEE. V shed 3 bases and J shed 2 bases, with 9 bases lying between them. The length of the CDR3 is 14 residues. The CDR3 sequence: CASSSEYAYNEQFF. The CDR3 region has the DNA TGTGCCAGCAGCTCCGAATATGCCTACAATGAGCAGTTCTTC.

V is TRBV10-3 and J is TRBJ2-1; 11 nucleotides align to TRBD2. V was clipped by 2 bases and J by 7 bases; unmatched bases: 10. CDR3 length: 17 amino acids. CDR1 is ENHRY and CDR2 is SYGVKD in the germline V gene. This chain's CDR3 is CAISEPFSGGARNEQFF. CDR3 coding DNA: TGTGCCATCAGTGAGCCGTTTAGCGGGGGGGCGAGAAATGAGCAGTTCTTC.

The genes are TRBV11-2 and TRBJ2-1; the match to TRBD2 covers 10 bases. Germline CDR1 is SGHAT and CDR2 is FQNNGV. The CDR3 loop spans 16 amino acids. The ends lost 3 bases at V and 1 base at J; junction bases unmatched: 3. CDR3 sequence: CASSFEAGGSYNEQFF. CDR3 DNA: TGTGCCAGCAGCTTCGAAGCGGGAGGGTCCTACAATGAGCAGTTCTTC.

With regard to this clonotype: A much larger clone sits a single nucleotide away, making a read error possible. The conserved final phenylalanine or tryptophan is absent from the CDR3, which likely points to a read error. The chain links TRBV27 to TRBJ2-1; D gene unclear. This CDR3 has 13 amino acids. The germline V gene has CDR1 MNHEY and CDR2 SMNVEV (reference sequence). The V end was cut by 2 bases, the J end by 7 bases, with 9 bases between. The CDR3 bases are TGTGCCAGCAGTTTAATGTATGGGAATGAGCAGTTCTCC. The encoded protein is CASSLMYGNEQFS.

The gene calls are TRBV4-2 and TRBJ2-7; possible D gene TRBD2, 7 bases. The CDR3 is made up of 16 amino acids. V was pared by 4 bases and J by 3 bases, with 19 bases between. Germline V lookup: CDR1 LGHNA, CDR2 YNFKEQ. The CDR3 region has the DNA TGTGCCAGCAGCCCAGGAGAGAGGGGGGGCCTCTACGAGCAGTACTTC. This codes for CASSPGERGGLYEQYF.

The chain carries TRBV20-1 and TRBJ1-1; a possible D gene is TRBD1 (6 bases). The germline V and J ends were trimmed by 7 bases and 3 bases, with 9 bases remaining between them. Germline CDR1 and CDR2: DFQATT and SNEGSKA (reference sequence). The CDR3 is 11 residues long. The CDR3 DNA reads as TGCAGTGTTAGGGGGGACACTGAAGCTTTCTTT. Translated: CSVRGDTEAFF.

This clonotype came up a few times. In DNA form, the CDR3 reads TGCAGTGCTAGAGATCAAGCGGGAGTAGGTCCAGATACGCAGTATTTT. Translation: CSARDQAGVGPDTQYF. V gene TRBV20-1 combines with J gene TRBJ2-3; TRBD2 matches 8 bases. The germline CDR1 and CDR2 sequences are DFQATT and SNEGSKA (reference sequence). V gave up 0 bases and J gave up 4 bases; unmatched junction bases: 9. The CDR3 runs to 16 residues.

Worth noting for this clonotype: A much larger clone lies a single base off, so this may be a read error. The chain employs TRBV7-6 and TRBJ2-1, with TRBD2 matching 11 bases. Germline-derived CDR1 and CDR2 are SGHVS and FNYEAQ. This CDR3 contains 16 residues. In nucleotides, the CDR3 is TGTGCCAGCAGCCTGAGGGGACTAGCGGCCTACGATGAGCAGTTCTTC. This codes for CASSLRGLAAYDEQFF.

The rearrangement joins TRBV7-3 to TRBJ2-7; D remains ambiguous. The CDR3 spans 15 residues. Trimming removed 2 bases at V and 0 bases at J, with 11 bases between. The germline gives CDR1 SGHTA, CDR2 FQGTGA. In DNA, the CDR3 is TGTGCCAGCAGCTTATCTCCCCAAAGCTCCTACGAGCAGTACTTC. The encoded protein is CASSLSPQSSYEQYF. Using reference TRBV7-3 and TRBJ2-7 for the parts outside the CDR3, the full variable domain is GAGVSQTPSNKVTEKGKYVELRCDPISGHTALYWYRQSLGQGPEFLIYFQGTGAADDSGLPNDRFFAVRPEGSVSTLKIQRTERGDSAVYLCASSLSPQSSYEQYFGPGTRLTVT.

There are many counts of this clonotype. This chain uses TRBV25-1 with TRBJ2-1; D is unclear. The CDR3 runs to 15 residues. The V end lost 3 bases, the J end lost 3 bases, and 12 bases lay between the germline ends. The germline gives CDR1 MGHDK, CDR2 SYGVNS. The CDR3 nucleotides read TGTGCCAGCAGTGATTTGGGCAGCCTCTACAATGAGCAGTTCTTC. Amino acids: CASSDLGSLYNEQFF. Variable domain in full (rest from reference TRBV25-1 and TRBJ2-1): EADIYQTPRYLVIGTGKKITLECSQTMGHDKMYWYQQDPGMELHLIHYSYGVNSTEKGDLSSESTVSRIRTEHFPLTLESARPSHTSQYLCASSDLGSLYNEQFFGPGTRLTVL.

This clonotype was counted ten times or more. V is TRBV2 and J is TRBJ2-5, with D perhaps assigned TRBD1 or TRBD2 (5 bases each). Germline V gives CDR1 SNHLY, CDR2 FYNNEI. Trimming took off 7 bases at V and 5 bases at J, with 14 bases between the two ends. The CDR3 is 13 residues long. The CDR3 here is CASMVRWGETQYF. The CDR3 nucleotides read TGTGCCAGCATGGTTCGTTGGGGGGAGACCCAGTACTTC.

The V call is TRBV15, the J call TRBJ1-2; D gene unclear. CDR1 LNHNV and CDR2 YYDKDF come from the germline V gene (reference sequence). This CDR3 is built from 15 residues. Trimming shortened V by 0 bases and J by 2 bases, and 10 bases separated the two germline ends. The CDR3 sequence: CATSRDFGGNYGYTF. The CDR3 bases are TGTGCCACCAGCAGAGATTTTGGAGGAAACTATGGCTACACCTTC.

This clonotype was seen many times. J is TRBJ2-1 and V is TRBV4-2; TRBD1 or TRBD2 may be the D gene (5 bases each). The CDR3 contains 18 residues. V shed 3 bases and J shed 2 bases, with 20 bases lying between them. CDR1 and CDR2 (germline): LGHNA, YNFKEQ. The CDR3 reads CASSHLRDPRVPYNEQFF. Here the CDR3 DNA reads TGTGCCAGCAGCCATCTACGGGACCCCCGTGTTCCCTACAATGAGCAGTTCTTC.

This clonotype was seen only once. The chain carries TRBV19 and TRBJ2-7; tentatively, D is TRBD1 or TRBD2 (5 bases each). Germline CDR1 reads LNHDA; CDR2 reads SQIVND (reference sequence). Trimming pared 9 bases from V and 3 bases from J, leaving 18 bases between. This CDR3 is 14 amino acids long. In nucleotides, the CDR3 is TGTGCCAGCAGCCTCCGGGACGGAGGCTACGAGCAGTACTTC. This codes for CASSLRDGGYEQYF.

The V gene is TRBV7-3, the J gene TRBJ1-2; D not certain. The germline CDR1 and CDR2 sequences are SGHTA and FQGTGA. Trimming stripped 5 bases from V and 4 bases from J, with 26 bases between. CDR3 length: 18 residues. The CDR3 bases are TGTGCCAGCAGCCCCGGGCCCGCGGCAGGACCTTTCCTCTATGGCTACACCTTC. It specifies CASSPGPAAGPFLYGYTF.

V gene TRBV12-3 or TRBV12-4 combines with J gene TRBJ2-7; 14 bases are shared with TRBD2. The trim removed 3 bases at V and 4 bases at J, leaving 8 bases unmatched. The CDR3 is 17 residues long. In DNA form, the CDR3 reads TGTGCCAGCAGTTTCCCAGGGACTAGCGGGAGACCATACGAGCAGTACTTC. It codes for CASSFPGTSGRPYEQYF.

The V and J genes are TRBV10-1 and TRBJ1-6; tentative D call: TRBD1 (6 bases). The V end was cut by 4 bases, the J end by 8 bases, with 9 bases between. The CDR3 contains 13 residues. The germline V gene encodes CDR1 WNHNN and CDR2 SYGVQD (reference sequence). CDR3 sequence: CASSVGGHSPLHF. DNA for the CDR3: TGCGCCAGCAGTGTGGGGGGGCATTCACCCCTCCACTTT.

This clonotype was recorded at least ten times. The rearrangement links TRBV12-3 or TRBV12-4 to TRBJ2-1; TRBD1 agrees at 7 bases. Trimming took 4 bases from V and 10 from J; bases not matched to a gene: 1. CDR3 length equals 11 residues. The CDR3, as DNA: TGTGCCAGCAGTTGGGACAGAGAGCAGTTCTTC. This codes for CASSWDREQFF.

This clonotype occurred many times. The chain has TRBV29-1 and TRBJ1-2; D is undetermined. V was trimmed by 2 bases and J by 0 bases, leaving 13 bases between them. This CDR3 contains 15 residues. Germline V CDR1 and CDR2: SQVTM, ANQGSEA. The CDR3 here is CSVERTEGTNYGYTF. CDR3 sequence (DNA): TGCAGCGTTGAAAGAACGGAAGGTACTAACTATGGCTACACCTTC.